This T cell receptor (beta chain) is drawn from a study of cytomegalovirus exposure and HLA in healthy donors. Study details: Earlier sequencing of approximately 180 million T cells yielded roughly 120 million unique TCR beta sequences. Study-wide results and caveats: Previously analyzed data showed that most TCR beta V segments were productive at a frequency of about 90% or about 30%. Later analysis found that TCR beta chains associated with HLA were more clonally expanded than other, equally common chains. Common viral pathogens seemed to be connected with several of the most significant clusters, according to a later analysis.

The CDR3 sequence is 13 residues long. Germline V gene data show CDR1 as SEHNR and CDR2 as FQNEAQ (reference sequence). Trimming cost V 5 bases and J 1 base, with 8 bases left between them. Primers: 60 Vbeta forward and 13 Jbeta reverse. Profiled with immunoSEQ multiplex PCR; TCRdb holds only in-frame clones, not every one. The top ten hold around 0.63% of the sample, which has fewer than 250,000 clones, over 60% seen once. Turning to this clone: Its antigen is unknown.

The chain joins TRBV7-9 to TRBJ1-1; D is ambiguous. The sample consisted of PBMCs. The receptor's source is a man aged 18-30 years in good health and CMV-seronegative. The CDR3 spells CASSIRENTEAFF. CDR3 DNA sequence: TGTGCCAGCAGCATACGAGAGAACACTGAAGCTTTCTTT.